This T cell receptor beta chain was identified in a study of monozygotic twins with inflammatory bowel disease. Using the 5' RACE reads, TCRdb records one entry per CDR3 protein without DNA. The clone table shows fewer than 400,000 distinct CDR3 sequences, with the ten largest holding 5.6%. The CDR3 loop spans 15 amino acids. Sequenced: blood. The origin of this receptor is a human donor with ulcerative colitis or Crohn's disease, or a healthy co-twin of an affected twin (not recorded which). The V call is TRBV12-3 or TRBV12-4, the J call TRBJ1-2. The CDR3 sequence is CASSSGTAVPYGYTF.